This T cell receptor beta chain emerged from a study of CD4 T cells in lung cancer (dated by TCRdb to about 2019). With respect to the entire study: To find responses to candidate mutation-encoded neoepitopes, the study screened blood T cells from NSCLC patients and isolated neoantigen-specific CD4+ T-cell clones and TCRs. The frequency of neoantigen-specific clonotypes in tumor resections, non-adjacent lung and cultured T-cell products was followed using TCRB deep sequencing. Lung adenocarcinoma or squamous cell carcinoma was present in the resected patients, who were aged 60 to 69 at blood donation and were mostly former smokers. Before blood donation, patients had received treatments including platinum chemotherapy, and some received nivolumab or pembrolizumab.

Study-wide findings and limitations: IFNgamma-sorted cells included nonspecific IFNgamma producers of unknown purity, so expanded lines ranged from monoclonal to oligoclonal. Some blood-derived responses might reflect in vitro priming of naive T cells or cross-reactivity rather than memory responses to the cancer.

Library method: the immunoSEQ multiplex PCR assay. DNA was isolated with Qiagen DNeasy or QIAamp micro DNA kits and TCRB sequenced with the Adaptive Biotechnology human TCRB sequencing kit. An Illumina MiSeq was used to sequence the TCRB libraries. On the study's bioinformatics: The kit provider's software was used to analyze TCRB sequence data, and Fisher's exact test was used to test clonotype templates for tumor enrichment. Sourced from immuneACCESS, this table was stored by TCRdb with only in-frame sequences that have V and J called. A share of the clones is absent; for the studies checked, an unresolved V gene accounts for under half, and the remainder has no known explanation. V, J and clone size are taken as reported in that table, and D and trimming were inferred from the DNA itself. The sample table shows 200 to 300 clones, and roughly nine tenths are seen once. Roughly four fifths of the sample comes from the top ten.

PBMCs were stimulated for approximately two weeks with mutant 27-mer peptides plus IL21, IL7, IL15 and IL2 and were then restimulated with peptide-pulsed autologous B cells. After restimulation with peptide-pulsed B cells, live IFNgamma-secreting T cells were sorted by cytokine capture on a FACS Aria2. Sorted cells were expanded for roughly 12 to 20 days at limiting dilution, around 3 or 10 cells per well, with irradiated allogeneic PBMCs, phytohemagglutinin and IL2. The patients provided peripheral blood samples or leukapheresis products. To screen the expanded lines for antigen specificity, an IFNgamma ELISA was run against autologous B cells pulsed with mutant peptides. Worth noting for this clone: Its antigen remains undetermined. The junction and the germline gene differ at one end; a read error may be behind it.

The TCR sequence derives from a woman in her fifties or sixties with non-small cell lung cancer. Some clones in this sample may be carry-over from other donors' samples. The specimen sequenced was a CD4+ T cell line or clone grown in culture.

The CDR3 amino acid sequence is: CASSEGSTSPHEQYF. Read as DNA, the sequence is TGTGCCAGCAGCGAAGGGAGTACTAGTCCCCACGAGCAGTACTTC. This sequence uses TRBV6-1 and TRBJ2-7; the D gene is perhaps TRBD2, on 5 matching bases. The germline V gene specifies MNHNS as CDR1 and SASEGT as CDR2. The CDR3 contains 15 residues, cysteine and phenylalanine counted. Of the read, only the CDR3 DNA is kept; its 45 bases are in frame from base 1.